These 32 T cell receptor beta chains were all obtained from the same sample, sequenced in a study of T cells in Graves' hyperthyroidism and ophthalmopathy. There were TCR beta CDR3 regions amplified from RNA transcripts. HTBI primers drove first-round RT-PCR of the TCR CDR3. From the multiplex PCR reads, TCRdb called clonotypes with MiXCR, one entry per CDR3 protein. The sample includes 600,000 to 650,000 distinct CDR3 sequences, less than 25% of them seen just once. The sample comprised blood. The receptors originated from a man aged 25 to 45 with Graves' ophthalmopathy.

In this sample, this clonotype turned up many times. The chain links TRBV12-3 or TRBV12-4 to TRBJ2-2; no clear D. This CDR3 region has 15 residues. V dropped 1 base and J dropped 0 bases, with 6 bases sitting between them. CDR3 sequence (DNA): TGTGCCAGCAGTTTAGGCGGCTCGAACACCGGGGAGCTGTTTTTT. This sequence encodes CASSLGGSNTGELFF.

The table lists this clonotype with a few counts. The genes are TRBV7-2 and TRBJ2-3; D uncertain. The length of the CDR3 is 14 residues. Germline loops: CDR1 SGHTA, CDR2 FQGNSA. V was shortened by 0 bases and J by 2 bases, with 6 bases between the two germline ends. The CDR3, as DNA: TGTGCCAGCAGCTTAGCTAGATACACAGATACGCAGTATTTT. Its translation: CASSLARYTDTQYF.

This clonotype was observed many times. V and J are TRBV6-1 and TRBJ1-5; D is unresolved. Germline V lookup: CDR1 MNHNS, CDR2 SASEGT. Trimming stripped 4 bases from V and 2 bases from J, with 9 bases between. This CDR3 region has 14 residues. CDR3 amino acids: CASSVPGRNQPQHF. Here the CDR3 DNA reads TGTGCCAGCAGTGTTCCAGGACGCAATCAGCCCCAGCATTTT.

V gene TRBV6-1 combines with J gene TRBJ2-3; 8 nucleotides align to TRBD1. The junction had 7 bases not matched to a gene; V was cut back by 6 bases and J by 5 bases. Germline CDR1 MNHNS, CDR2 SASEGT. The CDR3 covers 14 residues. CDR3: CASSPDREEDTQYF. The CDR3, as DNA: TGTGCCAGCAGCCCGGACAGGGAGGAAGATACGCAGTATTTT.

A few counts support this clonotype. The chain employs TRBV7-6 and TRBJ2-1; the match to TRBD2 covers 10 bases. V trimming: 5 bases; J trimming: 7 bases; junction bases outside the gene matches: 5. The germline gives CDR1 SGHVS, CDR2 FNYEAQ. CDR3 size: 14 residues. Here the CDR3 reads CASSPAGGSNEQFF. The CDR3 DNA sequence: TGTGCCAGCAGCCCAGCGGGGGGGAGTAATGAGCAGTTCTTC.

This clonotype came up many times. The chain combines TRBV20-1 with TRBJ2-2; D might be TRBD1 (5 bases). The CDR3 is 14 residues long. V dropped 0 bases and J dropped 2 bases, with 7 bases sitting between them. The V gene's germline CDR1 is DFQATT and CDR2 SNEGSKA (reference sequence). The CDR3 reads CSARDQGNTGELFF. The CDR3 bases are TGCAGTGCTAGAGATCAGGGAAACACCGGGGAGCTGTTTTTT.

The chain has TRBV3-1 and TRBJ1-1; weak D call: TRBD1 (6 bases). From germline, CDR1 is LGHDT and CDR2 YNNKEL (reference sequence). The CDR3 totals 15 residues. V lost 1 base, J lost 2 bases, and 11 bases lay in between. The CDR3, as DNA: TGTGCCAGCAGCCAAGGGGGGGGCATTAACACTGAAGCTTTCTTT. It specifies CASSQGGGINTEAFF. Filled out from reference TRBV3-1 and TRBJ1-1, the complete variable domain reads DTAVSQTPKYLVTQMGNDKSIKCEQNLGHDTMYWYKQDSKKFLKIMFSYNNKELIINETVPNRFSPKSPDKAHLNLHINSLELGDSAVYFCASSQGGGINTEAFFGQGTRLTVV.

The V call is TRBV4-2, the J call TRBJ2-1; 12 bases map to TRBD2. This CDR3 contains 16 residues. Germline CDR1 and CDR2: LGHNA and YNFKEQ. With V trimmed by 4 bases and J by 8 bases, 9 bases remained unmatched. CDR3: CASSPRTSGMMYEQFF. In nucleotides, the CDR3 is TGTGCCAGCAGCCCACGGACTAGCGGGATGATGTATGAGCAGTTCTTC.

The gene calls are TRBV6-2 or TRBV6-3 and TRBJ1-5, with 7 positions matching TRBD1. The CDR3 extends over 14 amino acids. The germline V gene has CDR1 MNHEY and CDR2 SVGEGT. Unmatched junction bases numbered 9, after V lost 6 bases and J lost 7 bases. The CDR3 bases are TGTGCCAGCAGCCCTAGACAGGGACGACAGCCCCAGCATTTT. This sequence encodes CASSPRQGRQPQHF.

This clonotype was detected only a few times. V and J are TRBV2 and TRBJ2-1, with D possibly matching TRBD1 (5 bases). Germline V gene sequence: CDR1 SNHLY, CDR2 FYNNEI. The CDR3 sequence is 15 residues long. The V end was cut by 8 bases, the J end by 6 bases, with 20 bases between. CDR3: CASRRVRDSPNEQFF. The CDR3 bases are TGTGCCAGCCGAAGGGTCAGAGACAGTCCCAATGAGCAGTTCTTC.

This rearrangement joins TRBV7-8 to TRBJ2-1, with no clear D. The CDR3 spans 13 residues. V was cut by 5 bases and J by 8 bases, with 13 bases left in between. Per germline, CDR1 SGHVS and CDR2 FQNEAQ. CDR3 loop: CASSPHTLDEQFF. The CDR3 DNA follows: TGTGCCAGCAGCCCTCACACCCTGGATGAGCAGTTCTTC.

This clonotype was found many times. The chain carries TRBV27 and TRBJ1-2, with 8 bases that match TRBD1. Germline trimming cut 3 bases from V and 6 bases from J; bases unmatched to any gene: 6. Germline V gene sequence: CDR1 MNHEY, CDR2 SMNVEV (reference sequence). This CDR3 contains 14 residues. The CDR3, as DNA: TGTGCCAGCAGTTTGGGACAGGCAGTCGATGGCTACACCTTC. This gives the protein CASSLGQAVDGYTF.

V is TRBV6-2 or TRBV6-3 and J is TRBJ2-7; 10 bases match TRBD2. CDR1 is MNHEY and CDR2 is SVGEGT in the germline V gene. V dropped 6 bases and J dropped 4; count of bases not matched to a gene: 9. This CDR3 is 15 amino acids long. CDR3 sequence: CASSSTGTSAYEQYF. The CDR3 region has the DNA TGTGCCAGCAGCAGTACCGGGACTAGCGCGTACGAGCAGTACTTC.

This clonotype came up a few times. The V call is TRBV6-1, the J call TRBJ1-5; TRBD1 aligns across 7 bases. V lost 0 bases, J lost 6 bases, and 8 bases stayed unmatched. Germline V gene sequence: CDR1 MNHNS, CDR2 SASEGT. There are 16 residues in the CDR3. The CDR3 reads CASSEASAGGGQPQHF. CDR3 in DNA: TGTGCCAGCAGTGAAGCTTCAGCAGGGGGGGGTCAGCCCCAGCATTTT.

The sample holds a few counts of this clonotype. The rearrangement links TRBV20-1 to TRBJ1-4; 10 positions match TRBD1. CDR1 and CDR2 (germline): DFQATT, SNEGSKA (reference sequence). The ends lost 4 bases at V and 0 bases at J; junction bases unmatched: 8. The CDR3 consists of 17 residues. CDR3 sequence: CSATRQGALATNEKLFF. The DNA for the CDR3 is TGCAGTGCTACAAGACAGGGGGCCCTTGCAACTAATGAAAAACTGTTTTTT.

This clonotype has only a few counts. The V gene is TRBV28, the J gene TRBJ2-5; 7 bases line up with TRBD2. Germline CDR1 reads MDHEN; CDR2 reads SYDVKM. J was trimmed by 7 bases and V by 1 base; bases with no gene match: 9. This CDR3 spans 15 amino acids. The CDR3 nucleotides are TGTGCCAGCAGTTTATTGGGGGAGGGCCTCGGGACCCAGTACTTC. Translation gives CASSLLGEGLGTQYF.

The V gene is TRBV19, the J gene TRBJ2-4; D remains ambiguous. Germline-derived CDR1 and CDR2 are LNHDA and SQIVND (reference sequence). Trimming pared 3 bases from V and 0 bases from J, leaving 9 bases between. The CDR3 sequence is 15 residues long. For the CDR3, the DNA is TGTGCCAGTAGTATCCTGCCTCTAGCCAAAAACATTCAGTACTTC. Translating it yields CASSILPLAKNIQYF.

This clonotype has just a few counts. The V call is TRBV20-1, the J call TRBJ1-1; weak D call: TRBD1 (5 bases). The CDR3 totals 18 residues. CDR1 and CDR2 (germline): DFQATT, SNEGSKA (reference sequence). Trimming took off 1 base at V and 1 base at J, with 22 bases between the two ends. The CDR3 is CSARGFVRTGQGNTEAFF. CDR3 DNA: TGCAGTGCTAGAGGGTTCGTTCGTACCGGGCAGGGGAACACTGAAGCTTTCTTT.

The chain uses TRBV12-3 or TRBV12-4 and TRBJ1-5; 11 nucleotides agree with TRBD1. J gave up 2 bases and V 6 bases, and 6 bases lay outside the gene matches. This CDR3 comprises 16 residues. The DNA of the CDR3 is TGTGCCAGCAGAGAGCCGGGACAGGGGGGCAATCAGCCCCAGCATTTT. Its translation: CASREPGQGGNQPQHF.

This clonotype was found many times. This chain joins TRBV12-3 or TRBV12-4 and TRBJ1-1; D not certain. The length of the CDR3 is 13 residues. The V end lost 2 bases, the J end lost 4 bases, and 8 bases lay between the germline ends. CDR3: CASSLQYLTEAFF. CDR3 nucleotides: TGTGCCAGCAGTTTACAGTACCTCACTGAAGCTTTCTTT.

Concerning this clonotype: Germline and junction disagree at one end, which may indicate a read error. CDR3 sequence (DNA): TGTGCCAGCAGCTACCGTGGCCTTGCTTTCTTT. It encodes CASSYRGLAFF. This chain links TRBV5-1 with TRBJ1-1; unclear D gene. Germline assignment: CDR1 SGHRS and CDR2 YFSETQ. CDR3 length: 11 amino acids.

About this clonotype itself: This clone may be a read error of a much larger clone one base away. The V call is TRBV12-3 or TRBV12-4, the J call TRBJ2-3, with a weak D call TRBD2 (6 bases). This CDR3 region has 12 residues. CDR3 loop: CASSRGEDAQYF. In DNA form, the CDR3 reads TGTGCCAGCAGTCGCGGGGAAGATGCGCAGTATTTT.

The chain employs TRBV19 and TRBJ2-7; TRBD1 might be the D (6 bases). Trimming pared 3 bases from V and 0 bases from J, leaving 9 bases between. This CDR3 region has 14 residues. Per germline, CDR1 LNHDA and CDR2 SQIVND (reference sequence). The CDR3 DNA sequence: TGTGCCAGTAGTATCGCGGACAGCTCCTACGAGCAGTACTTC. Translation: CASSIADSSYEQYF. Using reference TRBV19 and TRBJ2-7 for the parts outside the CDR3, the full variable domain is DGGITQSPKYLFRKEGQNVTLSCEQNLNHDAMYWYRQDPGQGLRLIYYSQIVNDFQKGDIAEGYSVSREKKESFPLTVTSAQKNPTAFYLCASSIADSSYEQYFGPGTRLTVT.

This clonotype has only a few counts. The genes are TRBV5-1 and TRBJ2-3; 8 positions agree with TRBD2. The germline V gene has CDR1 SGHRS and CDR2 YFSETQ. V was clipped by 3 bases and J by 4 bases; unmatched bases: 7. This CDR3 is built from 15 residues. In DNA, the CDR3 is TGCGCCAGCAGCTCCTCAGCGGGAGCCGCAGATACGCAGTATTTT. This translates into CASSSSAGAADTQYF. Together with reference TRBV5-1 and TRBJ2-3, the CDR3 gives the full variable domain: KAGVTQTPRYLIKTRGQQVTLSCSPISGHRSVSWYQQTPGQGLQFLFEYFSETQRNKGNFPGRFSGRQFSNSRSEMNVSTLELGDSALYLCASSSSAGAADTQYFGPGTRLTVL.

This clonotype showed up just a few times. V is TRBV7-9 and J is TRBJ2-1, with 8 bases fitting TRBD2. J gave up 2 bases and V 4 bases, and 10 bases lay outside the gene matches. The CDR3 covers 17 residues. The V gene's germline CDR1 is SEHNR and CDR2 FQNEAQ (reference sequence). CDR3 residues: CASSSLAGSPTYNEQFF. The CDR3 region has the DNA TGTGCCAGCAGCTCGTTAGCGGGAAGCCCAACCTACAATGAGCAGTTCTTC.

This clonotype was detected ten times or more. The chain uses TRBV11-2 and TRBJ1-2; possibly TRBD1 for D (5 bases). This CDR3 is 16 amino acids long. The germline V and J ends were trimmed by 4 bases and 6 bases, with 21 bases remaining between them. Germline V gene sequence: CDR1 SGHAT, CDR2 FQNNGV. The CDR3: CASSSIPGTTDHGYTF. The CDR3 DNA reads TGTGCCAGCAGCTCAATCCCCGGGACGACGGACCATGGCTACACCTTC.

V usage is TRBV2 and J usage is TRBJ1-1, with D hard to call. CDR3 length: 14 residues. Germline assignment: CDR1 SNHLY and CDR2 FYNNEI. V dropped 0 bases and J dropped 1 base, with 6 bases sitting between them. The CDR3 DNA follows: TGTGCCAGCAGTGAAGCGCTTCGGAACACTGAAGCTTTCTTT. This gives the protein CASSEALRNTEAFF. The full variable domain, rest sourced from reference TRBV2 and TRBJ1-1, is EPEVTQTPSHQVTQMGQEVILRCVPISNHLYFYWYRQILGQKVEFLVSFYNNEISEKSEIFDDQFSVERPDGSNFTLKIRSTKLEDSAMYFCASSEALRNTEAFFGQGTRLTVV.

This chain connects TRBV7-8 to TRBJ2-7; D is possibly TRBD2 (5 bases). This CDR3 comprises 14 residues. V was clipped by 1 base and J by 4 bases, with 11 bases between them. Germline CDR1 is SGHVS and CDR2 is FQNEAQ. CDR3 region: CASSLGGSVYEQYF. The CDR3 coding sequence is TGTGCCAGCAGCTTAGGTGGGAGTGTGTACGAGCAGTACTTC. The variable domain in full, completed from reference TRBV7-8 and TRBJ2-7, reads GAGVSQSPRYKVAKRGQDVALRCDPISGHVSLFWYQQALGQGPEFLTYFQNEAQLDKSGLPSDRFFAERPEGSVSTLKIQRTQQEDSAVYLCASSLGGSVYEQYFGPGTRLTVT.

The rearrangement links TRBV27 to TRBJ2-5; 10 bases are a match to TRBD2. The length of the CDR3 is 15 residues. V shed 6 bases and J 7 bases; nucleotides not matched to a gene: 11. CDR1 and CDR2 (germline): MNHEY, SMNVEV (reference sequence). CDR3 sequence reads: CASSLASGRAGTQYF. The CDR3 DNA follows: TGTGCCAGCAGCTTGGCAAGCGGGAGGGCCGGGACCCAGTACTTC.

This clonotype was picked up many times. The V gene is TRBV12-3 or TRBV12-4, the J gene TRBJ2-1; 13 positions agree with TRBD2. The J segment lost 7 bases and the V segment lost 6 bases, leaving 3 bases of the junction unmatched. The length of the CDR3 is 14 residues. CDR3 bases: TGTGCCAGCAGGTGGACTAGCGGGAGTAATGAGCAGTTCTTC. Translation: CASRWTSGSNEQFF.

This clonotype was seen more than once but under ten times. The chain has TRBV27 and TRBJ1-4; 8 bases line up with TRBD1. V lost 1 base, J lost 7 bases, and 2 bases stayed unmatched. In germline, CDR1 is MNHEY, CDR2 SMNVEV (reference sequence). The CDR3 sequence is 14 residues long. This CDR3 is CASSLLQGGEKLFF. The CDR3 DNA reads TGTGCCAGCAGTTTATTACAGGGGGGTGAAAAACTGTTTTTT.

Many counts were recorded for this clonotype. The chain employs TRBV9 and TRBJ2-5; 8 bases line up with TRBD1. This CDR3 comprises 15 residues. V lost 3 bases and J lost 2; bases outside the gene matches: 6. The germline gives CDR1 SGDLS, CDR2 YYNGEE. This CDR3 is CASSGSGQGQETQYF. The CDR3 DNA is TGTGCCAGCAGCGGATCAGGACAGGGACAAGAGACCCAGTACTTC.